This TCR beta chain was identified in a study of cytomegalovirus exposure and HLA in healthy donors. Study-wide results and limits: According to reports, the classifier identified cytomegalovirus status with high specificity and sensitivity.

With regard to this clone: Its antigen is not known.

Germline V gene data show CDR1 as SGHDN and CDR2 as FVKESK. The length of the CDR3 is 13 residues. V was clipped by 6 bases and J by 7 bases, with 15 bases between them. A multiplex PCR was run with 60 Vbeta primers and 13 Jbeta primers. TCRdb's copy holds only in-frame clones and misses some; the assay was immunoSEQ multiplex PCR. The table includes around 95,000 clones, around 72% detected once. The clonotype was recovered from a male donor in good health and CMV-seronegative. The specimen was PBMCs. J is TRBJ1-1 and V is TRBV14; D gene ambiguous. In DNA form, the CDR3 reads TGTGCCAGCAGACCCCCGACACGAATTGAAGCTTTCTTT. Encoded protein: CASRPPTRIEAFF.